This is a list of T cell receptor beta chains from one sample in a study of neurological immune-mediated disorders. TCRdb ran MiXCR on the 5' RACE reads and lists one entry per CDR3 protein. The data show 70,000 to 95,000 distinct CDR3 sequences, 13% to 15% seen once. Sequencing used PBMCs. The receptors stem from a woman aged 45-59 years in good health. The CDR3 runs from the conserved cysteine through the conserved F or W. D genes are given only for firm matches. Clone size appears in some rows only: once, few, many, or a class for an expanded clone.

V gene	J gene	D gene	clone size	CDR3 protein	CDR3 DNA
TRBV7-8	TRBJ2-3	-	many	CASSFAGYTDTQYF	TGTGCCAGCAGCTTTGCGGGGTACACAGATACGCAGTATTTT
TRBV5-1	TRBJ2-6	-	many	CASSPTRAGANVLTF	TGCGCCAGCAGCCCGACGCGGGCTGGGGCCAACGTCCTGACTTTC
TRBV20-1	TRBJ2-1	-	many	CSARTTGSTNYNEQFF	TGCAGTGCTAGGACCACGGGCAGCACCAACTACAATGAGCAGTTCTTC
TRBV5-1	TRBJ1-1	TRBD1	-	CASSLDRANTEAFF	TGCGCCAGCAGCCTGGACAGGGCGAACACTGAAGCTTTCTTT
TRBV29-1	TRBJ2-2	-	many	CSVERKGKDGELFF	TGCAGCGTTGAACGTAAGGGAAAGGACGGGGAGCTGTTTTTT
TRBV5-5	TRBJ2-2	-	many	CASSFPRYNTGELFF	TGTGCCAGCAGCTTTCCCAGATATAACACCGGGGAGCTGTTTTTT
TRBV7-2	TRBJ1-5	TRBD1	-	CASSLVRGRNQPQHF	TGTGCCAGCAGCTTAGTAAGGGGGCGGAATCAGCCCCAGCATTTT
TRBV20-1	TRBJ1-6	-	many	CSASPRGRDSPLHF	TGCAGTGCTAGTCCCCGCGGCAGGGATTCACCCCTCCACTTT
TRBV19	TRBJ1-1	-	-	CASHPPGWLTEAFF	TGTGCCAGTCACCCTCCGGGGTGGTTGACTGAAGCTTTCTTT
TRBV28	TRBJ2-1	TRBD2	many	CASRFLAGGPNEQFF	TGTGCCAGCAGATTTCTAGCGGGAGGACCCAATGAGCAGTTCTTC
TRBV7-2	TRBJ1-5	-	many	CASSLFGQTSNQPQHF	TGTGCCAGCAGCTTATTCGGACAGACGAGCAATCAGCCCCAGCATTTT
TRBV28	TRBJ1-2	TRBD1	many	CASSADRGINGYTF	TGTGCCAGCAGCGCGGACAGGGGGATTAATGGCTACACCTTC
TRBV28	TRBJ2-1	TRBD2	many	CASSLRLDSGGASSEQFF	TGTGCCAGCAGTTTGCGTCTGGATAGCGGGGGGGCCTCTAGTGAGCAGTTCTTC
TRBV3-1	TRBJ2-7	-	many	CASSQGISEQYF	TGTGCCAGCAGCCAAGGAATTTCCGAGCAGTACTTC
TRBV6-1	TRBJ2-3	-	few	CASNELTDTQYF	TGTGCCAGCAACGAGTTAACCGATACGCAGTATTTT
TRBV12-3/TRBV12-4	TRBJ2-5	TRBD2	few	CASSLASSGGTQYF	TGTGCCAGCAGTTTGGCCTCCTCGGGGGGGACCCAGTACTTC
TRBV10-3	TRBJ2-2	-	many	CAISELNTGELFF	TGTGCCATCAGTGAATTGAACACCGGGGAGCTGTTTTTT
TRBV7-2	TRBJ2-5	-	many	CASSLGAGWETQYF	TGTGCCAGCAGCTTAGGTGCAGGGTGGGAGACCCAGTACTTC
TRBV15	TRBJ2-7	-	many	CATSPAEGEQYF	TGTGCCACCAGCCCAGCTGAGGGCGAGCAGTACTTC
TRBV7-6	TRBJ2-1	TRBD2	-	CASSLAGTSGSIRSYNEQFF	TGTGCCAGCAGCTTAGCCGGGACTAGCGGGAGTATAAGGTCCTACAATGAGCAGTTCTTC
TRBV7-2	TRBJ1-5	-	many	CASSLGQGTNQPQHF	TGTGCCAGCAGCTTAGGGCAGGGGACTAATCAGCCCCAGCATTTT
TRBV12-3/TRBV12-4	TRBJ1-2	-	many	CASSLSLGYTF	TGTGCCAGCAGTTTAAGTTTGGGCTACACCTTC
TRBV20-1	TRBJ2-1	-	many	CSAQGQDLNEQFF	TGCAGTGCCCAGGGGCAGGACCTTAATGAGCAGTTCTTC
TRBV12-3/TRBV12-4	TRBJ2-2	TRBD1	-	CASRTLGGQGGTGELFF	TGTGCCAGCAGAACACTCGGAGGACAGGGGGGCACCGGGGAGCTGTTTTTT
TRBV5-5	TRBJ1-2	-	many	CASSFQDRRERVPTF	TGTGCCAGCAGCTTTCAAGACAGGAGGGAGCGTGTTCCCACCTTC
TRBV20-1	TRBJ2-2	-	many	CSARSPPSVGPLGSVNTGELFF	TGCAGTGCTAGAAGTCCCCCCTCAGTCGGACCCCTAGGTAGCGTAAACACCGGGGAGCTGTTTTTT
TRBV7-9	TRBJ2-5	-	few	CASSPTRGGETQYF	TGTGCCAGCAGCCCCACCAGGGGTGGGGAGACCCAGTACTTC
TRBV5-1	TRBJ2-7	TRBD1	many	CASSPDRGHDEQYF	TGCGCCAGCAGCCCCGACAGGGGGCACGACGAGCAGTACTTC
TRBV5-1	TRBJ2-1	-	many	CASSPASASSYNEQFF	TGCGCCAGCAGCCCGGCTAGCGCCAGCTCCTACAATGAGCAGTTCTTC
TRBV6-6	TRBJ2-2	-	-	CASSLGVNTGELFF	TGTGCCAGCAGTTTGGGGGTGAACACCGGGGAGCTGTTTTTT
TRBV6-2/TRBV6-3	TRBJ1-5	-	few	CASSTRQSGESNQPQHF	TGTGCCAGCAGTACACGACAGTCCGGAGAGAGCAATCAGCCCCAGCATTTT
TRBV20-1	TRBJ2-2	TRBD2	many	CSASTSGSHLGTGELFF	TGCAGTGCTAGTACTAGCGGGAGTCACCTGGGGACCGGGGAGCTGTTTTTT
TRBV5-1	TRBJ2-3	-	many	CASSNQGSDTQYF	TGCGCCAGCAGCAACCAGGGGTCCGATACGCAGTATTTT
TRBV7-9	TRBJ2-3	-	many	CASSSGRTKGADTQYF	TGTGCCAGCAGCTCCGGCAGGACAAAAGGGGCAGATACGCAGTATTTT
TRBV20-1	TRBJ1-1	-	many	CSAGRQGSPEAFF	TGCAGTGCTGGAAGGCAGGGGTCACCTGAAGCTTTCTTT
TRBV19	TRBJ2-1	TRBD1	many	CASSRRGQSYNEQFF	TGTGCCAGTAGCCGCCGGGGACAGAGCTACAATGAGCAGTTCTTC
TRBV5-1	TRBJ2-5	-	many	CASSFMTDQETQYF	TGCGCCAGCAGCTTTATGACAGATCAAGAGACCCAGTACTTC
TRBV6-5	TRBJ2-1	TRBD2	many	CASHAGTSSYNEQFF	TGTGCCAGCCATGCCGGGACTAGCTCCTACAATGAGCAGTTCTTC
TRBV5-5	TRBJ2-1	TRBD1	many	CASSSPPGQGANEQFF	TGTGCCAGCAGCTCACCACCGGGACAGGGGGCTAATGAGCAGTTCTTC
TRBV20-1	TRBJ1-1	-	many	CRARGGADTEAFF	TGCAGGGCAAGGGGGGGGGCTGACACTGAAGCTTTCTTT
TRBV29-1	TRBJ2-1	-	many	CSVELAHLLSPYNEQFF	TGCAGCGTTGAGCTAGCTCACTTGCTCTCCCCCTACAATGAGCAGTTCTTC
TRBV5-1	TRBJ2-7	TRBD2	many	CASSLLAGDNEQYF	TGCGCCAGCAGCCTACTAGCGGGAGATAACGAGCAGTACTTC
TRBV5-1	TRBJ1-2	-	once	CASSYYTVGGYTF	TGCGCCAGCAGCTACTACACAGTCGGGGGCTACACCTTC
TRBV3-1	TRBJ1-4	-	-	CASNGGGNEKLFF	TGTGCCAGCAACGGCGGGGGTAATGAAAAACTGTTTTTT
TRBV6-5	TRBJ2-1	-	many	CASSLEVRSSYNEQFF	TGTGCCAGCAGCCTAGAGGTGCGGAGCTCCTACAATGAGCAGTTCTTC
TRBV5-1	TRBJ2-5	TRBD2	many	CASSTGLAGRETQYF	TGCGCCAGCAGCACGGGACTAGCGGGGAGAGAGACCCAGTACTTC
TRBV5-1	TRBJ2-2	-	many	CASSFESVANTGELFF	TGCGCCAGCAGCTTCGAATCGGTCGCGAACACCGGGGAGCTGTTTTTT
TRBV5-1	TRBJ2-1	-	many	CASSLDMVEQFF	TGCGCCAGCAGCCTCGACATGGTTGAGCAGTTCTTC
TRBV20-1	TRBJ2-3	-	-	CSARPVGGWGTDTQYF	TGCAGTGCTAGACCTGTTGGGGGGTGGGGCACAGATACGCAGTATTTT
TRBV25-1	TRBJ1-3	TRBD1	many	CASSPQGENTIYF	TGTGCCAGCAGTCCTCAGGGGGAAAACACCATATATTTT
TRBV25-1	TRBJ2-2	-	many	CASSELVGRTGELFF	TGTGCCAGCAGTGAATTGGTGGGGCGAACCGGGGAGCTGTTTTTT